A single sample is the source of the 30 T cell receptor beta chains below, sequenced in a study of CD8+ T cells in alopecia areata. cDNA reverse transcribed from extracted RNA served as the sequencing template. Sequenced by immunoSEQ multiplex PCR; TCRdb stores in-frame clones only, minus some. The table shows around 250,000 clones, with about two thirds occurring only once. This sample comprised CD4+ T cells sorted from blood, obtained at week 0. The source is a human donor with alopecia areata.

The chain couples TRBV30 to TRBJ2-7; 7 positions agree with TRBD2. V trimming: 0 bases; J trimming: 4 bases; junction bases outside the gene matches: 3. Germline V gene data show CDR1 as GTSNPN and CDR2 as SVGIG (reference sequence). The CDR3 length is 13 residues. CDR3 sequence (DNA): TGTGCCTGGAGTGTACTGGGGGGGTACGAGCAGTACTTC. Residues: CAWSVLGGYEQYF. Based on the CDR3 plus reference TRBV30 and TRBJ2-7, the full variable domain is SQTIHQWPATLVQPVGSPLSLECTVEGTSNPNLYWYRQAAGRGLQLLFYSVGIGQISSEVPQNLSASRPQDRQFILSSKKLLLSDSGFYLCAWSVLGGYEQYFGPGTRLTVT.

About this clone itself: One end of the junction is discordant with germline, which a read error may explain. The chain recombines TRBV10-3 with TRBJ1-4; 9 bases agree with TRBD1. The CDR3 runs to 14 residues. Germline V lookup: CDR1 ENHRY, CDR2 SYGVKD. The CDR3, as DNA: TGTGCCAGCAGTTATTTCGGACAGGGGGAAAAACTGTTTTTT. This encodes CASSYFGQGEKLFF.

This rearrangement joins TRBV7-2 to TRBJ1-1; perhaps TRBD1 as D (5 bases). Germline-derived CDR1 and CDR2 are SGHTA and FQGNSA. The germline V and J ends were trimmed by 9 bases and 5 bases, with 10 bases remaining between them. This CDR3 region has 11 residues. This CDR3 reads CASQGDTEAFF. Here the CDR3 DNA reads TGTGCCAGTCAAGGGGATACTGAAGCTTTCTTT.

The chain joins TRBV25-1 to TRBJ1-6; 9 positions match TRBD1. The V segment lost 3 bases and the J segment 6 bases; nucleotides outside the gene matches: 0. The germline CDR1 and CDR2 sequences are MGHDK and SYGVNS. There are 14 residues in the CDR3. This CDR3 is CASSEDRGNSPLHF. The CDR3 coding sequence is TGTGCCAGCAGTGAGGACAGGGGTAATTCACCCCTCCACTTT.

The chain joins TRBV5-6 to TRBJ2-3; 7 nucleotides align to TRBD1. Germline lookup yields CDR1 SGHDT and CDR2 YYEEEE. V was pared by 0 bases and J by 6 bases, with 10 bases of the junction left unmatched. This CDR3 region has 16 residues. This CDR3 reads CASSLVRQGSLDTQYF. CDR3 in DNA: TGTGCCAGCAGCTTGGTTCGACAGGGATCTTTGGATACGCAGTATTTT.

V gene TRBV27 combines with J gene TRBJ1-6, with D tentatively TRBD1 (6 bases). The length of the CDR3 is 16 residues. In germline, CDR1 is MNHEY, CDR2 SMNVEV (reference sequence). V was shortened by 6 bases and J by 5 bases, with 17 bases between the two germline ends. In nucleotides, the CDR3 is TGTGCCAGCAGGAGCCGCCAACAGGGTAATAATTCACCCCTCCACTTT. This translates into CASRSRQQGNNSPLHF.

V is TRBV2 and J is TRBJ1-2; D unresolved. Trimming took 6 bases from V and 6 from J, leaving 20 bases between them. CDR3 length: 15 residues. CDR1 is SNHLY and CDR2 is FYNNEI in the germline V gene. CDR3 bases: TGTGCCAGCAGCCCTCTGGCGGAGGGTCGACATGGCTACACCTTC. This sequence encodes CASSPLAEGRHGYTF.

CDR3 protein: CASSVTGGASGYTF. The CDR3 DNA sequence: TGTGCCAGCAGCGTGACAGGGGGCGCGTCCGGCTACACCTTC. V and J are TRBV7-2 and TRBJ1-2; 10 bases map to TRBD1. Germline assignment: CDR1 SGHTA and CDR2 FQGNSA. This CDR3 spans 14 amino acids. Germline trimming cut 5 bases from V and 8 bases from J; bases unmatched to any gene: 8.

The gene calls are TRBV5-4 and TRBJ2-6; tentatively, D is TRBD2 (5 bases). This CDR3 contains 14 residues. Germline V CDR1 and CDR2: SGHNT, YYREEE (reference sequence). Trimming removed 5 bases at V and 1 base at J, with 7 bases between. The DNA of the CDR3 is TGTGCCAGCAGTTCGGGGTCTGGGGCCAACGTCCTGACTTTC. Its protein is CASSSGSGANVLTF. Drawing the rest from reference TRBV5-4 and TRBJ2-6, the complete variable domain is ETGVTQSPTHLIKTRGQQVTLRCSSQSGHNTVSWYQQALGQGPQFIFQYYREEENGRGNFPPRFSGLQFPNYSSELNVNALELDDSALYLCASSSGSGANVLTFGAGSRLTVL.

The chain combines TRBV27 with TRBJ1-6; D call uncertain. In germline, CDR1 is MNHEY, CDR2 SMNVEV (reference sequence). The length of the CDR3 is 13 residues. Trimming left V 6 bases short and J 10 bases short, with 13 bases between. CDR3 in amino acids: CASSQKIGSPLHF. CDR3 sequence (DNA): TGTGCCAGCAGCCAGAAGATCGGCTCACCCCTCCACTTT.

In the case of this clone: This CDR3 is also generated by other DNA sequences in the sample. V usage is TRBV30 and J usage is TRBJ1-5, with a tentative D call TRBD1 (6 bases). Trimming cost V 0 bases and J 6 bases, with 9 bases left between them. The CDR3 runs to 13 residues. The germline V gene encodes CDR1 GTSNPN and CDR2 SVGIG (reference sequence). This CDR3 reads CAWSVQGGQPQHF. The CDR3 DNA reads as TGTGCCTGGAGTGTACAAGGGGGTCAGCCCCAGCATTTT.

Regarding this clone: The identical CDR3 is also encoded by other nucleotide sequences in the sample. The chain recombines TRBV7-3 with TRBJ2-2; D is possibly TRBD1 (5 bases). Germline loops: CDR1 SGHTA, CDR2 FQGTGA. The CDR3 is 14 amino acids. The ends were cut back, 2 bases at V and 2 bases at J, with 6 bases in the middle. The CDR3 DNA reads TGTGCCAGCAGCTTAGGGGCTAACACCGGGGAGCTGTTTTTT. This codes for CASSLGANTGELFF.

The chain links TRBV6-1 to TRBJ2-7; D ambiguous. Germline V gives CDR1 MNHNS, CDR2 SASEGT. The length of the CDR3 is 13 residues. Trimming left V 1 base short and J 0 bases short, with 4 bases between. CDR3 in amino acids: CASSEGPSYEQYF. DNA of the CDR3: TGTGCCAGCAGTGAAGGACCCTCCTACGAGCAGTACTTC.

The chain has TRBV15 and TRBJ2-7; TRBD1 or TRBD2 may be the D gene (5 bases each). Germline loops: CDR1 LNHNV, CDR2 YYDKDF (reference sequence). This CDR3 spans 15 amino acids. V dropped 2 bases and J dropped 2 bases, with 13 bases sitting between them. This chain's CDR3 is CATSRQVVGAYEQYF. CDR3 bases: TGTGCCACCAGCAGACAGGTAGTGGGGGCCTACGAGCAGTACTTC. The full variable domain, rest sourced from reference TRBV15 and TRBJ2-7, is DAMVIQNPRYQVTQFGKPVTLSCSQTLNHNVMYWYQQKSSQAPKLLFHYYDKDFNNEADTPDNFQSRRPNTSFCFLDIRSPGLGDTAMYLCATSRQVVGAYEQYFGPGTRLTVT.

This clone was counted between two and nine times. V usage is TRBV7-9 and J usage is TRBJ2-2, with D unresolved. The CDR3 has 11 amino acids. CDR1 and CDR2 (germline): SEHNR, FQNEAQ (reference sequence). Trimming removed 5 bases from V and 8 bases from J, with 6 bases in between. This chain's CDR3 is CASSVGGELFF. The CDR3, as DNA: TGTGCCAGCAGCGTCGGAGGGGAGCTGTTTTTT.

The CDR3 DNA is TGCGCCAGCAGTCAAATGTCGCTAGCGGGTGAGACCCAGTACTTC. Translated: CASSQMSLAGETQYF. The chain carries TRBV23-1 and TRBJ2-5; the match to TRBD2 covers 8 bases. TRBV23-1 is annotated as an ORF whose role is uncertain. This CDR3 is built from 15 residues. J gave up 5 bases and V 2 bases, and 7 bases lay outside the gene matches.

The genes are TRBV2 and TRBJ2-3; 12 positions agree with TRBD2. The J segment lost 1 base and the V segment lost 5 bases, leaving 1 base of the junction unmatched. CDR3 size: 15 residues. Germline lookup yields CDR1 SNHLY and CDR2 FYNNEI. The CDR3 loop is CASSRLAGGTDTQYF. CDR3 bases: TGTGCCAGCAGTCGACTAGCGGGGGGCACAGATACGCAGTATTTT. Full variable domain (outside the CDR3, taken from reference TRBV2 and TRBJ2-3): EPEVTQTPSHQVTQMGQEVILRCVPISNHLYFYWYRQILGQKVEFLVSFYNNEISEKSEIFDDQFSVERPDGSNFTLKIRSTKLEDSAMYFCASSRLAGGTDTQYFGPGTRLTVL.

This chain joins TRBV29-1 and TRBJ2-1; 8 bases are shared with TRBD2. Germline V gene sequence: CDR1 SQVTM, CDR2 ANQGSEA. V dropped 4 bases and J dropped 8; count of bases not matched to a gene: 4. The CDR3 is made up of 12 amino acids. The CDR3 nucleotides read TGCAGCGTTGTACGGGGGGGCGATGAGCAGTTCTTC. The encoded protein is CSVVRGGDEQFF.

The chain combines TRBV29-1 with TRBJ2-5, with 9 bases identical to TRBD1. There are 15 residues in the CDR3. In germline, CDR1 is SQVTM, CDR2 ANQGSEA. V was clipped by 7 bases and J by 5 bases; unmatched bases: 14. The CDR3 loop reads CSAAVGTGFFETQYF. DNA for the CDR3: TGCAGCGCGGCCGTCGGGACAGGGTTTTTCGAGACCCAGTACTTC.

V is TRBV29-1 and J is TRBJ2-2; D could derive from TRBD1 or TRBD2 (5 bases each). Trimming removed 6 bases at V and 0 bases at J, with 11 bases between. The CDR3 has 14 amino acids. Germline-derived CDR1 and CDR2 are SQVTM and ANQGSEA. CDR3 nucleotide sequence: TGCAGCGTGAGGGCAGGGTCGAACACCGGGGAGCTGTTTTTT. This codes for CSVRAGSNTGELFF.

As regards this clone: The same CDR3 arises from other DNA sequences in this sample as well. The chain links TRBV29-1 to TRBJ2-7; no definite D call. The CDR3 extends over 12 amino acids. Deletions cut 4 bases from V and 1 base from J, with 8 bases between. CDR1 and CDR2 from the germline V gene are SQVTM and ANQGSEA. The CDR3 bases are TGCAGCGTTGGTACAAGTTCCTACGAGCAGTACTTC. Translated, it gives CSVGTSSYEQYF.

This clone has only a few counts. V usage is TRBV20-1 and J usage is TRBJ2-3; D gene uncertain. Trimming removed 6 bases from V and 5 bases from J, with 9 bases in between. In germline, CDR1 is DFQATT, CDR2 SNEGSKA (reference sequence). The CDR3 is made up of 11 amino acids. The CDR3 sequence is CSANLIDTQYF. The CDR3 DNA follows: TGCAGTGCGAACCTTATAGATACGCAGTATTTT.

The chain joins TRBV29-1 to TRBJ1-2; weak D call: TRBD1 (6 bases). This CDR3 region has 12 residues. Germline V gives CDR1 SQVTM, CDR2 ANQGSEA. Trimming shortened V by 6 bases and J by 4 bases, and 12 bases separated the two germline ends. CDR3: CSVHRGAYGYTF. The CDR3 DNA follows: TGCAGCGTCCATCGGGGGGCCTATGGCTACACCTTC. The complete variable domain, with remaining parts taken from reference TRBV29-1 and TRBJ1-2, reads SAVISQKPSRDICQRGTSLTIQCQVDSQVTMMFWYRQQPGQSLTLIATANQGSEATYESGFVIDKFPISRPNLTFSTLTVSNMSPEDSSIYLCSVHRGAYGYTFGSGTRLTVV.

In its sample, this clone was seen a few times. This chain joins TRBV29-1 and TRBJ2-5; D is undetermined. CDR3 size: 12 residues. Germline V gene lookup returns CDR1 SQVTM and CDR2 ANQGSEA. V shed 5 bases and J shed 4 bases, with 11 bases lying between them. CDR3 amino acids: CSVLPRGETQYF. The CDR3 nucleotides are TGCAGCGTTCTCCCCCGAGGAGAGACCCAGTACTTC.

J is TRBJ1-2 and V is TRBV6-1; TRBD1 agrees at 7 bases. The J segment lost 3 bases and the V segment lost 6 bases, leaving 1 base of the junction unmatched. The germline CDR1 and CDR2 sequences are MNHNS and SASEGT. The CDR3 runs to 12 residues. In nucleotides, the CDR3 is TGTGCCAGCAGAGACAGGGACTATGGCTACACCTTC. Translation gives CASRDRDYGYTF.

The chain carries TRBV5-1 and TRBJ2-5; weak D call: TRBD2 (5 bases). The CDR3 covers 16 residues. Germline assignment: CDR1 SGHRS and CDR2 YFSETQ. Trimming cost V 0 bases and J 1 base, with 13 bases left between them. This CDR3 is CASSLGSGNVQETQYF. The CDR3 region has the DNA TGCGCCAGCAGCTTGGGTTCGGGGAACGTCCAAGAGACCCAGTACTTC.

CDR3 residues: CAWSWAGANTEAFF. The CDR3 bases are TGTGCCTGGAGTTGGGCAGGGGCGAACACTGAAGCTTTCTTT. This chain joins TRBV30 and TRBJ1-1; perhaps TRBD1 as D (6 bases). The V gene's germline CDR1 is GTSNPN and CDR2 SVGIG (reference sequence). V was shortened by 2 bases and J by 1 base, with 11 bases between the two germline ends. The CDR3 is made up of 14 amino acids.

Comment on this clone: The same CDR3 is also encoded by other DNA sequences in this sample. The V call is TRBV29-1, the J call TRBJ2-5; the D gene could be TRBD1 or TRBD2 (5 bases each). The CDR3 is 12 amino acids. V dropped 6 bases and J dropped 2 bases, with 10 bases sitting between them. Germline CDR1 is SQVTM and CDR2 is ANQGSEA. CDR3 region: CSVGDGQETQYF. The CDR3 nucleotides read TGCAGCGTGGGGGACGGACAAGAGACCCAGTACTTC.

The chain recombines TRBV30 with TRBJ2-2; D gene unclear. This CDR3 contains 12 residues. The V end was cut by 2 bases, the J end by 4 bases, with 5 bases between. Germline CDR1 is GTSNPN and CDR2 is SVGIG (reference sequence). In nucleotides, the CDR3 is TGTGCCTGGAGTCCCATCACCGGGGAGCTGTTTTTT. It codes for CAWSPITGELFF.

The rearrangement uses TRBV7-2 and TRBJ2-3, with D unresolved. The CDR3 consists of 15 residues. From germline, CDR1 is SGHTA and CDR2 FQGNSA. V was clipped by 4 bases and J by 0 bases, with 11 bases between them. In DNA, the CDR3 is TGTGCCAGCAGCTCAGGAGATCCTAGCACAGATACGCAGTATTTT. It encodes CASSSGDPSTDTQYF. The whole variable domain, remainder taken from reference TRBV7-2 and TRBJ2-3, is GAGVSQSPSNKVTEKGKDVELRCDPISGHTALYWYRQSLGQGLEFLIYFQGNSAPDKSGLPSDRFSAERTGGSVSTLTIQRTQQEDSAVYLCASSSGDPSTDTQYFGPGTRLTVL.